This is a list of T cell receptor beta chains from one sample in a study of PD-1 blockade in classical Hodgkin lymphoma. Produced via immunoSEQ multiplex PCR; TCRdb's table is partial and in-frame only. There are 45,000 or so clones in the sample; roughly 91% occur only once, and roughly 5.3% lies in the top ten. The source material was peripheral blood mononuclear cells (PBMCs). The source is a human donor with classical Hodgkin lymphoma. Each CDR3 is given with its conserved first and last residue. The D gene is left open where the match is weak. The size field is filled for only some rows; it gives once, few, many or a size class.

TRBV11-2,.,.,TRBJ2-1,CASSSSLGSYNEQFF,TGTGCCAGCAGCTCCAGTCTAGGTTCCTACAATGAGCAGTTCTTC
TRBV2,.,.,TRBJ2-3,CASSEGTSPSGDTQYF,TGTGCCAGCAGTGAAGGAACGTCCCCCAGCGGGGATACGCAGTATTTT
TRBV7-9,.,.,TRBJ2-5,CASNGALEEETQYF,TGTGCCAGCAACGGTGCGCTGGAAGAAGAGACCCAGTACTTC
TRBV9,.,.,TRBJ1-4,CASPRGSNEKLFF,TGTGCCAGTCCACGGGGGAGTAATGAAAAACTGTTTTTT
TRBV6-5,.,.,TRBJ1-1,CASSLDRKNTEAFF,TGTGCCAGCAGTTTAGACAGAAAGAACACTGAAGCTTTCTTT
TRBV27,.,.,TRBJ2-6,CASTSGANVLTF,TGTGCCAGCACATCTGGGGCCAACGTCCTGACTTTC
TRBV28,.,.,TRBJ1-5,CASSRLSGGGVLSNQPQHF,TGTGCCAGCAGTCGATTATCCGGCGGGGGCGTCTTAAGCAATCAGCCCCAGCATTTT
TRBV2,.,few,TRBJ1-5,CASTIMGAGQPQHF,TGTGCCAGCACAATAATGGGGGCGGGACAGCCCCAGCATTTT
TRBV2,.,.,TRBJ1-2,CASSDGGPTGYTF,TGTGCCAGCAGTGACGGGGGGCCCACTGGCTACACCTTC
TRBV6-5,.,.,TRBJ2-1,CASSYINEQFF,TGTGCCAGCAGTTACATCAATGAGCAGTTCTTC
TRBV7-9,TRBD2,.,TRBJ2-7,CASSLLAGVYEQYF,TGTGCCAGCAGCTTACTAGCGGGAGTGTACGAGCAGTACTTC
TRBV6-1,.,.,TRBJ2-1,CASSGIRTSYNEQFF,TGTGCCAGCAGTGGTATTCGGACGAGCTACAATGAGCAGTTCTTC
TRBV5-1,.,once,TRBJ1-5,CASSIDSNQPQHF,TGCGCCAGCAGCATCGATAGCAATCAGCCCCAGCATTTT
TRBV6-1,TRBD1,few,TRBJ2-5,CASSPGTGGLETQYF,TGTGCCAGCAGTCCCGGGACAGGGGGCTTGGAGACCCAGTACTTC
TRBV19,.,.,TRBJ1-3,CASSIGPGGGSSGNTIYF,TGTGCCAGTAGTATAGGTCCCGGTGGAGGTTCCTCTGGAAACACCATATATTTT